This T cell receptor beta chain appears in the sequencing data of a study of molecular identifiers for immune sequencing clone quantification. Preparation of the bulk TCR libraries relied on previously described methods and listed TCR primers. TCRdb ran MiXCR on the PCR reads and lists one entry per CDR3 protein. The table shows 88,000 or so distinct CDR3 sequences, with 20% to 25% occurring only once. This clonotype was picked up many times. The antigen remains unidentified. Overall study results and limits: Whereas naive cells kept under 1% of molecules in clones above 20 RNA copies, such clones held over 98% in effectors.

Using a CD8+CD4-CCR7+CD45RA+ phenotype, naive CD8 T cells were sorted. Sequenced: naive CD8+ T cells from blood, with Jurkat cell RNA spiked in. As for subset: FACS-sorted CD8+CD4-CCR7+CD45RA+ naive T cells. The TCR was taken from a human donor in good health. Some libraries in this study had Jurkat cell RNA spiked in.

In DNA form, the CDR3 reads TGTGCCAGCAGTTATTCAGGGGCTGTCACAGATACGCAGTATTTT. Translation: CASSYSGAVTDTQYF. This chain connects TRBV12-3 or TRBV12-4 to TRBJ2-3; weak D call: TRBD1 (6 bases). The CDR3 covers 15 residues. Trimming took off 4 bases at V and 2 bases at J, with 13 bases between the two ends.